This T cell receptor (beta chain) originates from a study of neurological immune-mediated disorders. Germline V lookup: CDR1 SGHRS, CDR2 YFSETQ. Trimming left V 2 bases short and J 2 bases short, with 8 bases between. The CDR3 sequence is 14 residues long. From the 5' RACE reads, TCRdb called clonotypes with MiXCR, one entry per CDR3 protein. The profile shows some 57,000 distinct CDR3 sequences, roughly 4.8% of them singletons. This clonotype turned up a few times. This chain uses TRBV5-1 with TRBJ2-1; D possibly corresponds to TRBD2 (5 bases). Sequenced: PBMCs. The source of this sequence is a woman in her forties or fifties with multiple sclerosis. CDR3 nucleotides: TGCGCCAGCAGCTTCCTGGAGGCCTACAATGAGCAGTTCTTC. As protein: CASSFLEAYNEQFF.